Listed below are T cell receptor beta chains from one sample, sequenced in a study of cytomegalovirus exposure and HLA in healthy donors. The protocol was immunoSEQ multiplex PCR, while the TCRdb copy is restricted to in-frame clones and leaves out a portion. The sample shows more than 80,000 clones, about 70% of them seen only once. The sample was PBMCs. The source of these receptors is a woman aged 65 to 85 in good health and CMV-seropositive. CDR3s include the opening cysteine and the closing phenylalanine or tryptophan. D genes are given only for firm matches. Clone size is stated in some rows and not others, as once, few, many or a class when expanded.

clone_size v_call d_call cdr3_aa
- TRBV10-3 - CAISQSSEAFF
- TRBV5-1 TRBD1 CASKLRTGYNSPLHF
- TRBV19 TRBD1 CATRGQFSNQPQHF
- TRBV7-2 TRBD2 CASTRTSGAYEQYF
few TRBV4-1 - CASSHVGGFASYEQYF
- TRBV14 - CASSQERVGEQFF
- TRBV6-1 - CASSETGRNVLTF
once TRBV7-2 TRBD1 CASSPWTGSYGYTF
- TRBV7-2 - CASSLGDRGLARYDTQYF
- TRBV28 - CASSSSGVGTDTQYF
few TRBV29-1 TRBD1 CSVLTGDWQFF
- TRBV19 TRBD1 CASSYSTGVETQYF
- TRBV28 TRBD2 CASSLGLAGSENIQYF
- TRBV6-1 - CASKRGRENTEAFF
- TRBV27 - CASSPWTGWYEQFF
few TRBV6-5 - CASSAPGGELFF
- TRBV7-9 - CASSLAGIQETQYF
- TRBV19 - CASSIHRRLVDEQFF
- TRBV18 - CASSPNVRTTNEKLFF
- TRBV18 TRBD2 CASSPLAGGETGELFF
- TRBV28 TRBD2 CASSTGTSDNEQFF
- TRBV10-1 TRBD1 CASSDDRGLSYEQYF
- TRBV9 TRBD2 CASSAGLAGTYTQYF
- TRBV7-2 TRBD2 CASSLEAGGPRTQYF
- TRBV19 - CASSSRVDTEAFF
- TRBV5-1 TRBD2 CASSLEGTSTEQYF
- TRBV27 - CASSLLGNQPQHF
- TRBV6-1 TRBD1 CASSRGQEETQYF
- TRBV2 - CASSPDNPYGYTF
- TRBV10-2 TRBD1 CASSERGQSYGYTF
once TRBV11-2 - CASSLSGGNTIYF
- TRBV6-6 - CASSQTRNTQYF
- TRBV5-4 - CASSADMQETQYF
- TRBV27 - CASSFVGSADTQYF
- TRBV30 - CAWGGGTTDTQYF
few TRBV15 TRBD2 CATSREGLAGMNTQYF
once TRBV6-5 TRBD1 CASRPGQGAHGYTF
- TRBV6-1 TRBD1 CASGGFGTGTNEQFF
few TRBV2 TRBD1 CASSPGRGWTEAFF
large TRBV4-3 - CASSRSSGIGDEQYF
- TRBV30 - CAWRQDSGSNTEAFF
once TRBV18 - CASSPEGIGNQPQHF
- TRBV14 - CASRDRRTDTQYF
- TRBV9 - CASSSRDIYTGELFF
- TRBV27 TRBD2 CASSFQRGYTDTQYF
- TRBV28 - CASSPVDSPIIKMNTEAFF
- TRBV7-2 - CASSPSRGKETQYF
few TRBV7-2 - CASSGTTARNEQFF